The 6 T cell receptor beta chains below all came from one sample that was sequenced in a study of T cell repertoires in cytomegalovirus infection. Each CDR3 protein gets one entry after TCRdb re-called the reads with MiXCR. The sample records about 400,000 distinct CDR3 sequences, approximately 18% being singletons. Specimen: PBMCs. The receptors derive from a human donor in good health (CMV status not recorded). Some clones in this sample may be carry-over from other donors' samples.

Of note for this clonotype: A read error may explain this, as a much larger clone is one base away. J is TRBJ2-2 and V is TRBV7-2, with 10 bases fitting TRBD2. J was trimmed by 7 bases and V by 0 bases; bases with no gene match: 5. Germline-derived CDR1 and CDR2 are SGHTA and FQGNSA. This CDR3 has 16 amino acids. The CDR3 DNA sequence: TGTGCCAGCAGCTTAGCTAGCGGGGGGCCCCACGGGGAGCTGTTTTTT. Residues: CASSLASGGPHGELFF.

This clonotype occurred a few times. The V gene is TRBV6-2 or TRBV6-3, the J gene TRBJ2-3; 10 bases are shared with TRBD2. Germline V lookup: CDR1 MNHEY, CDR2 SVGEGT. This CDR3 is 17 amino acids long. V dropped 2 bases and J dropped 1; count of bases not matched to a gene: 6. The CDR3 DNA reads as TGTGCCAGCAGTTACCGGTTTACTAGCGGGGGCACAGATACGCAGTATTTT. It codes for CASSYRFTSGGTDTQYF.

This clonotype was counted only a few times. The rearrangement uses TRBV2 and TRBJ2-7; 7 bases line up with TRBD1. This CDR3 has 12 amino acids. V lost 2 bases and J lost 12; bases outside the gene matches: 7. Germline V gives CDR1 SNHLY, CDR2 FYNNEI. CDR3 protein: CASSETRQGLYF. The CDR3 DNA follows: TGTGCCAGCAGTGAAACGAGACAGGGTCTGTACTTC.

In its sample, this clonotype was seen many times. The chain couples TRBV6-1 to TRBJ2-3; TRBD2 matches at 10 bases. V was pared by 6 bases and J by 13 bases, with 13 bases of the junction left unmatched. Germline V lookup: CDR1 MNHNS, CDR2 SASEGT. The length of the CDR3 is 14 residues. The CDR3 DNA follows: TGTGCCAGCAGCCAGGGACTAGCGAGGTCGAGGGAGTATTTT. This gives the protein CASSQGLARSREYF.

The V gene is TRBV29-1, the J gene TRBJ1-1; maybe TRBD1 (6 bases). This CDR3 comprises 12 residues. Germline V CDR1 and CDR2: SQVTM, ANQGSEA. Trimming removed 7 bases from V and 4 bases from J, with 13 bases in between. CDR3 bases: TGCAGCGGCCAGGGGATTGGCACTGAAGCTTTCTTT. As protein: CSGQGIGTEAFF.

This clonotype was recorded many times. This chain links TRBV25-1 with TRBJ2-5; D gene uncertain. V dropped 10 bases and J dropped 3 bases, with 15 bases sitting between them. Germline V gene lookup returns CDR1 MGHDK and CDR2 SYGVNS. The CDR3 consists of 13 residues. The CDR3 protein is CATLNYEEETQYF. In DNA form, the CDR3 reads TGTGCCACCCTGAATTATGAGGAAGAGACCCAGTACTTC.